This T cell receptor (beta chain) was recorded in a study of beta chain features in type 1 diabetes. Study information: In age, gender and cell yields, patients were similar to healthy donors.

Heparinised blood was drawn once per donor, averaging about 116 mL. The investigators reverse transcribed all of the isolated RNA, so they sequenced expressed TCRB transcripts. This table comes from immunoSEQ multiplex PCR, and its TCRdb copy is limited to in-frame clones, with some not included. Of 350,000 to 450,000 clones in the sample, around 15% were seen once. The source of this sequence is a woman under 30 in good health. Input material: naive CD4+ T cells from blood.

Written as DNA, the CDR3 is TGTGCCAGCATGACCCTAGCGGGAGGGCCAGATACGCAGTATTTT. Amino acid sequence: CASMTLAGGPDTQYF. The J gene is TRBJ2-3, the V gene TRBV9, with 12 bases that match TRBD2. This CDR3 has 15 amino acids. Germline V CDR1 and CDR2: SGDLS, YYNGEE. Trimming took 6 bases from V and 4 from J; bases not matched to a gene: 6.